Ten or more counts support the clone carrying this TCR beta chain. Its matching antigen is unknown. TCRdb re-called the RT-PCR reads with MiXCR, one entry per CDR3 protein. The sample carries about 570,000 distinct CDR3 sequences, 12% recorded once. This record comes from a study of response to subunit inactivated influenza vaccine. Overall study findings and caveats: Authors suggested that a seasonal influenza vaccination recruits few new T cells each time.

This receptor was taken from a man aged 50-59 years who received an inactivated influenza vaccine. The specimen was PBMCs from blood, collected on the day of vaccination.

The CDR3 region is CASSFGTGLQVYEQYF. The CDR3 DNA reads as TGTGCCAGCAGCTTCGGTACGGGACTGCAGGTCTACGAGCAGTACTTC. The gene calls are TRBV5-6 and TRBJ2-7; D is possibly TRBD2 (6 bases). Germline values: CDR1 SGHDT, CDR2 YYEEEE. The V end was cut by 2 bases, the J end by 3 bases, with 18 bases between. The CDR3 spans 16 residues.